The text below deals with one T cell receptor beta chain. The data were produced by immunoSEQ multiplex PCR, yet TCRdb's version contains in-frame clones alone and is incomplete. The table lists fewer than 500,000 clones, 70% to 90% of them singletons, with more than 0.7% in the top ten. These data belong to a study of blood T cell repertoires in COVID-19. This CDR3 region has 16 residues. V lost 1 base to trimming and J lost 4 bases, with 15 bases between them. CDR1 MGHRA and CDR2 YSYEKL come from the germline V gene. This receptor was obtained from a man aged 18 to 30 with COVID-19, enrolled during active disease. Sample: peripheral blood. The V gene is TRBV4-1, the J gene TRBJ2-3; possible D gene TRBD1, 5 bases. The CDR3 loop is CASSQVLLRGPDTQYF. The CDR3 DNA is TGCGCCAGCAGCCAAGTCCTCCTTAGGGGTCCAGATACGCAGTATTTT.